Detailed here is one TCR beta chain. The data derive from a study of blood T cells in healthy people across ages. Background on the study: Capture by template switching was about one barcoded beta molecule per two T cells.

V gave up 0 bases and J gave up 8 bases, with 11 bases separating them. The CDR3 is made up of 14 amino acids. The sample providers were healthy Caucasian people from Russia, aged about 6 to 90. For the second PCR, which ran for roughly 6 to 11 cycles, a sample-barcoded 5' primer and a J-beta primer mix were used. TCRdb re-derived calls from the 5' RACE reads in MiXCR, one entry per CDR3 protein. The data show approximately 690,000 distinct CDR3 sequences, with 40% to 45% seen just once and 25% to 35% held by the top ten. The sample consisted of blood. The chain has TRBV12-3 or TRBV12-4 and TRBJ2-1; D is perhaps TRBD1 or TRBD2 (6 bases each). The source of this sequence is an elderly man in good health. DNA of the CDR3: TGTGCCAGCAGTTTAGCATACAGGGAGGATGAGCAGTTCTTC. Protein product: CASSLAYREDEQFF.